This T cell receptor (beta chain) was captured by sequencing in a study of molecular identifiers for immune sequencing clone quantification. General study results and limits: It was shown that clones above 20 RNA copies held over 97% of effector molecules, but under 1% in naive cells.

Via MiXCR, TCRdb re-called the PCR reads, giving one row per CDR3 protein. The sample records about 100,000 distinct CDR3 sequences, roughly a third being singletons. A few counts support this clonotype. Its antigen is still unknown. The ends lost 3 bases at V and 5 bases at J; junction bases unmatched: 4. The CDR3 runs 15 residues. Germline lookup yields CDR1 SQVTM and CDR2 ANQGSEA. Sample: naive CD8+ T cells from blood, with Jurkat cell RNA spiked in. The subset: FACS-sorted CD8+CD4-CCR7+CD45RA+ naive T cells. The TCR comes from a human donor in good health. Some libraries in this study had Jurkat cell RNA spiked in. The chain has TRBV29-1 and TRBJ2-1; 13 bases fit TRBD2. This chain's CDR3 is CSVEFGTSGNNEQFF. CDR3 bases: TGCAGCGTTGAGTTCGGGACTAGCGGGAACAATGAGCAGTTCTTC.